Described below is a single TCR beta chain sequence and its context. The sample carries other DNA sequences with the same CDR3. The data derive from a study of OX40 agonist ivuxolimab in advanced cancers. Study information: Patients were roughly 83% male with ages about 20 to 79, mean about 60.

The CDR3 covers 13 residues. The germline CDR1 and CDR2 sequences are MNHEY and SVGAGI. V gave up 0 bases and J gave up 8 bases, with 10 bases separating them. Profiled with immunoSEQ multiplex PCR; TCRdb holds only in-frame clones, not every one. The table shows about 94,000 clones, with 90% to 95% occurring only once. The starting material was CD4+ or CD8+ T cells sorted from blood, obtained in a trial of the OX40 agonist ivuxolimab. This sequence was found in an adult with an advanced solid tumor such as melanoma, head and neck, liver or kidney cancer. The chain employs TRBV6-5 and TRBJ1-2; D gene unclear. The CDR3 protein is CASSYSRTGGYTF. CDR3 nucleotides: TGTGCCAGCAGTTACTCTAGGACTGGAGGCTACACCTTC.